A selection of T cell receptor beta chains follows, all from one sample in a study of STAT3 mutations in large granular lymphocyte leukemia. This table comes from immunoSEQ multiplex PCR, and its TCRdb copy is limited to in-frame clones, with some not included. This repertoire shows 30,000 to 45,000 clones, 70% to 90% found once; its top ten account for 0.43%. Sequenced: PBMCs. The receptors shown here come from a human donor with T large granular lymphocyte leukemia. Some clones in this sample may be carry-over from other donors' samples. CDR3s include the opening cysteine and the closing phenylalanine or tryptophan. A D gene is named only where the DNA matches it firmly. Size values are once, few and many counts, or a class for expanded clones, and some rows have none.

j_call v_call d_call clone_size cdr3_aa cdr3_nt
TRBJ2-5 TRBV7-9 TRBD2 once CASSLRASGGAWETQYF TGTGCCAGCAGCTTAAGGGCTAGCGGGGGGGCCTGGGAGACCCAGTACTTC
TRBJ2-5 TRBV5-4 TRBD1 . CASSLNRGEETQYF TGTGCCAGCAGCCTTAACAGGGGTGAAGAGACCCAGTACTTC
TRBJ2-7 TRBV6-5 TRBD1 . CASSYNRDSSYEQYF TGTGCCAGCAGTTACAACCGGGACAGCTCCTACGAGCAGTACTTC
TRBJ1-1 TRBV19 . few CACGTNMNTEAFF TGTGCGTGCGGGACAAACATGAACACTGAAGCTTTCTTT
TRBJ1-2 TRBV18 . . CASSPGGNYGYTF TGTGCCAGCTCACCAGGGGGAAACTATGGCTACACCTTC
TRBJ2-2 TRBV28 TRBD2 once CASNMKRGDYTGELFF TGTGCCAGCAATATGAAGCGGGGGGACTACACCGGGGAGCTGTTTTTT
TRBJ2-2 TRBV4-1 TRBD2 once CASSHPNAGGGGIKTGELFF TGCGCCAGCAGCCACCCCAATGCGGGCGGCGGGGGGATTAAAACCGGGGAGCTGTTTTTT
TRBJ2-3 TRBV19 TRBD2 . CASSRLAGAVTDTQYF TGTGCCAGTAGTCGACTAGCGGGGGCCGTCACAGATACGCAGTATTTT
TRBJ2-2 TRBV5-1 . . CASKVGDTGELFF TGCGCCAGCAAAGTGGGGGACACCGGGGAGCTGTTTTTT
TRBJ1-5 TRBV4-3 TRBD1 . CASSRGTGTQPQHF TGCGCCAGCAGCCGAGGGACAGGGACTCAGCCCCAGCATTTT
TRBJ1-2 TRBV28 TRBD1 . CASRAGTGVYGYTF TGTGCCAGCAGGGCCGGGACAGGAGTTTATGGCTACACCTTC
TRBJ1-2 TRBV19 TRBD1 . CASRIAGDRRGYTF TGTGCCAGTAGGATTGCTGGGGACAGGCGTGGCTACACCTTC
TRBJ2-7 TRBV6-5 . . CASSYDSSYEQYF TGTGCCAGCAGTTACGACAGCTCCTACGAGCAGTACTTC
TRBJ2-3 TRBV5-1 . . CASGRDTDTQYF TGCGCCAGCGGAAGAGATACAGATACGCAGTATTTT
TRBJ2-1 TRBV4-1 TRBD1 . CASSQRDRLNNEQFF TGCGCCAGCAGCCAGAGGGACAGGTTGAATAATGAGCAGTTCTTC
TRBJ2-2 TRBV19 . many CASSEPNTGELFF TGTGCCAGTAGTGAACCGAACACCGGGGAGCTGTTTTTT
TRBJ1-1 TRBV5-6 TRBD1 . CASSWETGRGLNTEAFF TGTGCCAGCAGCTGGGAGACAGGGAGGGGACTGAACACTGAAGCTTTCTTT
TRBJ1-6 TRBV4-1 . once CASSQNSGVNSPLHF TGCGCCAGCAGCCAAAACAGTGGTGTCAATTCACCCCTCCACTTT
TRBJ1-1 TRBV5-1 . . CASSLFGQHEAFF TGCGCCAGCAGCTTGTTTGGGCAACATGAAGCTTTCTTT
TRBJ2-5 TRBV18 . . CASSLRTEGQETQYF TGTGCCAGCTCACTTCGGACAGAGGGCCAAGAGACCCAGTACTTC
TRBJ2-2 TRBV4-1 . . CASSQVGGDTGELFF TGCGCCAGCAGCCAAGTAGGCGGGGACACCGGGGAGCTGTTTTTT
TRBJ2-5 TRBV25-1 . . CASTSLGQETQYF TGTGCCAGCACCTCTCTCGGGCAAGAGACCCAGTACTTC
TRBJ2-2 TRBV30 . . CAWSASGELFF TGTGCCTGGAGTGCATCCGGGGAGCTGTTTTTT
TRBJ2-1 TRBV30 . . CAWGGGTGRIF .
TRBJ2-1 TRBV20-1 . . CSAWSVNEQFF TGCAGTGCTTGGTCCGTCAATGAGCAGTTCTTC
TRBJ1-3 TRBV30 . once CAWRSSGNTIYF TGTGCCTGGAGGTCGTCTGGAAACACCATATATTTT